This TCR beta chain originates from a study of cytomegalovirus exposure and HLA in healthy donors. Details on this clone: Its antigen remains unknown.

Both 60 Vbeta primers and 13 Jbeta primers went into the PCR. Only in-frame clones appear in the TCRdb table, and some are missing; sequencing was by immunoSEQ multiplex PCR. The record lists 150,000 to 250,000 clones, of which the ten most abundant hold 0.65% to 0.75%. Looked up from germline, CDR1 is SGHVS and CDR2 is FQNEAQ. This CDR3 has 16 amino acids. Trimming shortened V by 4 bases and J by 0 bases, and 14 bases separated the two germline ends. Study-wide findings and caveats: No immune exposure information besides CMV serostatus was available.

This TCR was recovered from a boy aged 5-17 years in good health and CMV-seronegative. Sequencing was carried out using PBMCs. This chain joins TRBV7-8 and TRBJ2-3, with a tentative D call TRBD2 (6 bases). CDR3 sequence: CASSSWGVTSTDTQYF. CDR3 coding DNA: TGTGCCAGCAGCTCGTGGGGGGTAACTAGCACAGATACGCAGTATTTT. Full variable domain (remainder filled in from reference TRBV7-8 and TRBJ2-3): GAGVSQSPRYKVAKRGQDVALRCDPISGHVSLFWYQQALGQGPEFLTYFQNEAQLDKSGLPSDRFFAERPEGSVSTLKIQRTQQEDSAVYLCASSSWGVTSTDTQYFGPGTRLTVL.